The 7 T cell receptor beta chains reported below all come from one sample, sequenced in a study of T cell changes during pregnancy in multiple sclerosis. Clones were read by immunoSEQ multiplex PCR, and TCRdb kept only the in-frame ones, dropping some. The repertoire consists of under 130,000 clones, with 80% to 95% occurring once and the leading ten covering approximately 3.7%. The sample consisted of peripheral blood, taken after pregnancy. The receptors come from a female donor with multiple sclerosis, enrolled in a pregnancy study.

The CDR3 DNA reads TGTGCCAGCAGCCAAGAACCCAGGGTAGGCGAGACCCAGTACTTC. Translating gives CASSQEPRVGETQYF. The V call is TRBV4-2, the J call TRBJ2-5, with D possibly being TRBD1 (5 bases). The CDR3 covers 15 residues. The V gene's germline CDR1 is LGHNA and CDR2 YNFKEQ. V lost 0 bases and J lost 5, with 13 bases in between.

The chain carries TRBV25-1 and TRBJ2-5; D is perhaps TRBD2 (6 bases). V was pared by 5 bases and J by 5 bases, with 18 bases between. The germline V gene has CDR1 MGHDK and CDR2 SYGVNS. This CDR3 is 15 amino acids long. Here the CDR3 reads CASSPRRGSSETQYF. Here the CDR3 DNA reads TGTGCCAGCAGTCCTCGGAGGGGCAGTTCGGAGACCCAGTACTTC.

The chain recombines TRBV5-1 with TRBJ1-1; D is perhaps TRBD1 (5 bases). Germline V gene sequence: CDR1 SGHRS, CDR2 YFSETQ. V was clipped by 7 bases and J by 4 bases, with 14 bases between them. The CDR3 is made up of 13 amino acids. The CDR3 is CASGLGPGTEAFF. In nucleotides, the CDR3 is TGCGCCAGCGGGCTGGGGCCCGGCACTGAAGCTTTCTTT. Combining the CDR3 with reference TRBV5-1 and TRBJ1-1 gives the whole variable domain KAGVTQTPRYLIKTRGQQVTLSCSPISGHRSVSWYQQTPGQGLQFLFEYFSETQRNKGNFPGRFSGRQFSNSRSEMNVSTLELGDSALYLCASGLGPGTEAFFGQGTRLTVV.

The chain uses TRBV6-5 and TRBJ1-4; tentative D call: TRBD1 (5 bases). CDR3 length equals 13 residues. The V gene lost 1 base and the J gene lost 6 bases, with 6 bases spanning the gap. The V gene's germline CDR1 is MNHEY and CDR2 SVGAGI. The CDR3 loop reads CASSYWGDEKLFF. For the CDR3, the DNA is TGTGCCAGCAGTTACTGGGGGGATGAAAAACTGTTTTTT.

The V gene is TRBV11-2, the J gene TRBJ1-5; maybe TRBD1 (6 bases). Germline V gene sequence: CDR1 SGHAT, CDR2 FQNNGV. Trimming took off 6 bases at V and 2 bases at J, with 14 bases between the two ends. The CDR3 has 15 residues. DNA of the CDR3: TGTGCCAGCAGTAACGGGACAAGGGGCAATCAGCCCCAGCATTTT. This gives the protein CASSNGTRGNQPQHF.

This clone was seen only once. V and J are TRBV18 and TRBJ1-3; D is undetermined. Germline CDR1 KGHSH, CDR2 LQKENI. This CDR3 region has 14 residues. V was cut by 3 bases and J by 5 bases, with 11 bases left in between. The CDR3 nucleotides are TGTGCCAGCTCACCCCCGACACCCCGAAACACCATATATTTT. Translating it yields CASSPPTPRNTIYF.

The V call is TRBV5-5, the J call TRBJ1-6; a possible D gene is TRBD1 (5 bases). Germline loops: CDR1 SGHKS, CDR2 YYEKEE (reference sequence). The length of the CDR3 is 16 residues. The V end lost 4 bases, the J end lost 6 bases, and 17 bases lay between the germline ends. The CDR3 loop is CASSLEDRKGNSPLHF. The CDR3 nucleotides read TGTGCCAGCAGCCTAGAAGACAGAAAGGGTAATTCACCCCTCCACTTT.